This T cell receptor (beta chain) is from a study of cytomegalovirus exposure and HLA in healthy donors. Study-wide findings and caveats: The listing of 150 or so TCR beta chains classed them as cytomegalovirus-associated. The dataset shows that most TCR sequences were rare, while some public TCRs occurred in many donors.

Concerning this clone: Its antigen is not identified.

PCR amplification relied on 60 Vbeta primers (plus 13 Jbeta primers). The repertoire was sequenced with immunoSEQ multiplex PCR; TCRdb's copy has only in-frame clones and lacks some. The sample includes 150,000 to 200,000 clones, roughly 79% of them seen just once. The source is a man aged 18 to 30 in good health and CMV-seropositive. Sequenced: PBMCs.

The CDR3 protein is CASSPQVSNQPQHF. As DNA, the CDR3 is TGTGCCAGTAGTCCTCAGGTTAGCAATCAGCCCCAGCATTTT. The J gene is TRBJ1-5, the V gene TRBV19; D call uncertain. Trimming cost V 5 bases and J 0 bases, with 8 bases left between them. Germline V lookup: CDR1 LNHDA, CDR2 SQIVND (reference sequence). The CDR3 is 14 amino acids.